Here is one T cell receptor beta chain with its context. What antigen it recognizes has not been identified. Each CD8+ T cell subset was flow-sorted in triplicate, with 250,000 to 350,000 cells per subset placed directly into RLT lysis buffer. To exclude memory contaminants, naive CD8+ T cells were stringently defined as CD45RO-CCR7+CD27+CD95-. Peripheral blood mononuclear cells were isolated from buffy coats by standard density gradient centrifugation. A FACSAria III was used to flow-sort naive CD8+ T cells into CXCR3-negative and CXCR3-positive populations. Total RNA was extracted from sorted cells with an RNeasy Mini Kit. Sequenced using a NextSeq 550. The Human TCR Profiling Kit (MiLaboratory) was used to make UMI-labeled 5' RACE TRB cDNA libraries. The full amount of extracted RNA was used for cDNA synthesis, and the full amount of resulting cDNA was used for PCR amplification. Libraries were prepared in parallel with an identical number of PCR cycles. The authors processed their data as follows. MIGEC and MiXCR extracted about 50,000 +/- 10,000 unique UMI-labeled TRB cDNA molecules per library, requiring at least two reads per UMI. On average, each library contained approximately 40,000 +/- 10,000 functional in-frame TRB CDR3 nucleotide clonotypes without stop codons. After downsampling to 5000 UMI-labeled TRB molecules per sample, diversity metrics, including normalized Shannon-Wiener and Chao1, were computed in VDJtools. VDJtools was used to calculate clonotype-size-weighted physicochemical properties of the central five CDR3 residues, namely interaction energy, strength, volume and Kidera factor 4. After reprocessing by TCRdb, each CDR3 protein sequence is one entry, and no DNA is given. These V and J calls originate from TCRdb's pipeline instead of the authors' own analysis. The table of this sample itemizes some 130,000 distinct CDR3 sequences. The top ten constitute 0.41% of the sample.

The data stem from a study of CXCR3-negative and CXCR3-positive naive CD8 T cells (dated by TCRdb to about 2019). The study in broad terms: In total, about 150 million TRB reads were obtained, which works out to roughly 1.5 +/- 0.3 million reads per library. Diversity and physicochemical repertoire analyses covered roughly ten donors pooled from two independent experiments. TRBV-TRBJ cluster analysis included naive subsets from 5 donors and memory cells from 3 donors. Overall results and qualifications from the work: Comparably high repertoire diversity was found in both naive subsets, whereas much lower repertoire diversity was found in memory CD8+ T cells. Compared with CXCR3-negative naive cells, CXCR3-positive naive cells had TRB CDR3s with higher hydrophobicity (lower Kidera factor 4), lower energy, and higher strength and volume indices. Naive CXCR3-negative and CXCR3-positive cells from the same donor showed similar TRBV-TRBJ usage, whereas memory cells showed distinct patterns. Surface CD5, linked to self-reactivity in mice, was comparable between naive subsets; TCR interaction strength was therefore also inferred from TRB CDR3 physicochemical properties. Freshly isolated PBMCs were used for most assays because CXCR3 expression partially decreased after cryopreservation.

For CDR1 and CDR2, the germline V gene lists KGHSY and FQNENV. The CDR3 measures 13 amino acids from cysteine to phenylalanine. No nucleotide data were recorded. The TCR was taken from a human donor in good health. Some clones in this sample may be carry-over from other donors' samples. The V gene is TRBV16 and the J gene is TRBJ1-1. Sequences were obtained from naive CXCR3+ CD8+ T cells from blood. This specimen's cell subset or site label, interpreted: CD45RO-CCR7+CD27+CD95- naive CD8+ T cells expressing CXCR3 (TNR3+). The CDR3 protein: CASSQYIRTEAFF.